The clone carrying this T cell receptor beta chain appeared many times. The antigen is not known. The sample originates from a study of blood T cells in healthy people across ages. Study-wide results and caveats: Naive and antigen-experienced cells were not separated, limiting conclusive comparison. Correlation between TCR beta diversity and naive T cell percentage was strong.

The authors ran a second PCR of roughly 7 to 11 cycles using a sample-barcoded 5' primer and a J-beta primer mix. TCRdb passed the 5' RACE reads through MiXCR, listing each CDR3 protein once. The sample has about 1,800,000 distinct CDR3 sequences, 28% seen once; the top ten hold approximately 7.7%. Germline loops: CDR1 DFQATT, CDR2 SNEGSKA (reference sequence). This CDR3 has 11 amino acids. V gave up 6 bases and J gave up 2 bases, with 7 bases separating them. The V call is TRBV20-1, the J call TRBJ2-5, with unresolved D. The origin of this receptor is a woman in her 30s in good health. The specimen sequenced was blood. CDR3: CSATDQETQYF. The CDR3 bases are TGCAGTGCCACAGATCAAGAGACCCAGTACTTC.